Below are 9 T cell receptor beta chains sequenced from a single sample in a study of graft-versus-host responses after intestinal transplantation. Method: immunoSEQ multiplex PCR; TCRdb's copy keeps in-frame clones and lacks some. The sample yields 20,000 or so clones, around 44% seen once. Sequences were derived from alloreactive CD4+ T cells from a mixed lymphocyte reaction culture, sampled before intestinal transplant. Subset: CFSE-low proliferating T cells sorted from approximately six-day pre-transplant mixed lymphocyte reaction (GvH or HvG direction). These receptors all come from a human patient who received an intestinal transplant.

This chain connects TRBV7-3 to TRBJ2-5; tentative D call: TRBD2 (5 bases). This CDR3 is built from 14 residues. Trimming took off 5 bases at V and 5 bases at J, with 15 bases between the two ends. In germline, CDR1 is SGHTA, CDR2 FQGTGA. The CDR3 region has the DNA TGTGCCAGCAGCCGCCCCGGCCCGGGGGAGACCCAGTACTTC. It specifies CASSRPGPGETQYF.

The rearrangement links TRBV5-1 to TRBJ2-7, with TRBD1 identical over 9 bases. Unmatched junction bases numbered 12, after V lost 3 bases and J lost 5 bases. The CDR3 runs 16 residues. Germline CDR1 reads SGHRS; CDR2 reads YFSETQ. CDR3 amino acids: CASSSRSGTGTHEQYF. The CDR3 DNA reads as TGCGCCAGCAGCTCGCGCTCCGGGACAGGGACACACGAGCAGTACTTC.

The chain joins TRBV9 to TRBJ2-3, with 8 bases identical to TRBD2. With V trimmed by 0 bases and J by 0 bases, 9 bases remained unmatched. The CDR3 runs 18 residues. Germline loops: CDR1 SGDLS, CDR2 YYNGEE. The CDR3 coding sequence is TGTGCCAGCAGCGTAGGACTTCTAGCGGGCCAGAGCACAGATACGCAGTATTTT. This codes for CASSVGLLAGQSTDTQYF.

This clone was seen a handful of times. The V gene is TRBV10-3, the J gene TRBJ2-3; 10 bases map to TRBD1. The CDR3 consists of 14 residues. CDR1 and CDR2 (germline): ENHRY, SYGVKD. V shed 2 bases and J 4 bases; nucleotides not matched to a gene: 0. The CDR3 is CAISEGQGADTQYF. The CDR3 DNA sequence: TGTGCCATCAGTGAGGGACAGGGGGCAGATACGCAGTATTTT.

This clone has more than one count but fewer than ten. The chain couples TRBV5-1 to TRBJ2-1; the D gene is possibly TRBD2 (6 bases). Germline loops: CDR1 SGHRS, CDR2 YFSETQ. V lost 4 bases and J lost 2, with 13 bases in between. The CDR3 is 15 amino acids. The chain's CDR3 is CASSRDGGAYNEQFF. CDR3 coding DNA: TGCGCCAGCAGCCGGGACGGGGGAGCCTACAATGAGCAGTTCTTC.

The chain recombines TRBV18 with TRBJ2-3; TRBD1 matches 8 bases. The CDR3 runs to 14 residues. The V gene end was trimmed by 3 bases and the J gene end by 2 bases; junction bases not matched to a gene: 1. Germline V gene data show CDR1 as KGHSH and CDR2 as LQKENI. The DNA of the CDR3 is TGTGCCAGCTCACCGACAGGGGTCACAGATACGCAGTATTTT. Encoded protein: CASSPTGVTDTQYF.

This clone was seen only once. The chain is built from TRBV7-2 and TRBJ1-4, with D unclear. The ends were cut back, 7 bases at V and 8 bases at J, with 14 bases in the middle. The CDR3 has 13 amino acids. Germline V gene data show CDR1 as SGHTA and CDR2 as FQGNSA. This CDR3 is CASTVDRLEKLFF. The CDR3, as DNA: TGTGCCAGCACCGTAGACCGACTAGAAAAACTGTTTTTT.

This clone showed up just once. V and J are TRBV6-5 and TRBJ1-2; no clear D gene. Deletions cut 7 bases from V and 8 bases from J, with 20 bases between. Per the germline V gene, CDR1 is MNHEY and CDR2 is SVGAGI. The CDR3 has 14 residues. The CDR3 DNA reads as TGTGCCAGCACCGTCGCCGTTGGACTGGGGGGCTACACCTTC. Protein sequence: CASTVAVGLGGYTF.

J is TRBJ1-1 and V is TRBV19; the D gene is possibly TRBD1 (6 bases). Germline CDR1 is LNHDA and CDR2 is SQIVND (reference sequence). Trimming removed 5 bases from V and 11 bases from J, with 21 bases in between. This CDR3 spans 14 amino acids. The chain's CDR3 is CASSDRLSSRGAFF. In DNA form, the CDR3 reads TGTGCCAGTAGTGACAGGTTATCATCGCGCGGGGCTTTCTTT.